The source of this T cell receptor (beta chain) is a study of identical twins. Study results and caveats: Invariant MAIT and iNKT cells could partly confound zero-insertion analyses.

A single record per CDR3 protein comes from TCRdb applying MiXCR to the 5' RACE reads. The sample has approximately 490,000 distinct CDR3 sequences; around 22% are singletons. This clonotype was recorded a few times. Its antigen is currently unknown. V shed 2 bases, J shed 0 bases, and the junction held 3 bases outside the gene matches. Germline-derived CDR1 and CDR2 are LGHDT and YNNKEL (reference sequence). This CDR3 is built from 16 residues. A further study also used this sample, focusing on yellow fever vaccine responses in identical twins. Per that study: Reports say the vaccine T cell response in twins looked partly convergent and partly personalized.

The J gene is TRBJ2-4, the V gene TRBV3-1; the match to TRBD2 covers 8 bases. Sequenced sample: CD4+ T cells sorted from blood. This TCR came from a woman between 18 and 29 years old in good health. The CDR3 region is CASSQPAGVAKNIQYF. In DNA form, the CDR3 reads TGTGCCAGCAGCCAACCAGCGGGGGTAGCCAAAAACATTCAGTACTTC. Supplemented by reference TRBV3-1 and TRBJ2-4, the full variable domain reads DTAVSQTPKYLVTQMGNDKSIKCEQNLGHDTMYWYKQDSKKFLKIMFSYNNKELIINETVPNRFSPKSPDKAHLNLHINSLELGDSAVYFCASSQPAGVAKNIQYFGAGTRLSVL.